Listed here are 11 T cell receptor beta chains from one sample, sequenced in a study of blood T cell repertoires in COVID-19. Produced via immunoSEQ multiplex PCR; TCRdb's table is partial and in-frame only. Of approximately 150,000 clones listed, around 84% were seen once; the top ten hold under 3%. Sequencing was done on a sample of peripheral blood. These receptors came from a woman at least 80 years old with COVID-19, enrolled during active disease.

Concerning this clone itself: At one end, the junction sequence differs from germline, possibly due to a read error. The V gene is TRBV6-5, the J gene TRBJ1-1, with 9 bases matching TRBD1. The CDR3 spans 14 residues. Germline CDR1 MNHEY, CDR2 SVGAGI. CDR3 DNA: TGTGCCAGCAGCTACTCGACAGGGGGCACTGAAGCTTTCTTT. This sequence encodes CASSYSTGGTEAFF.

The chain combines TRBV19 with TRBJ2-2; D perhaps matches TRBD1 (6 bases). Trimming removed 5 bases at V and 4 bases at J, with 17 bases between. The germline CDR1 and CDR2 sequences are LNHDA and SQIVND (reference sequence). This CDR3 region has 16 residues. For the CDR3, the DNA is TGTGCCAGTAGTGAGGGGCGACAGGTTAGCACCGGGGAGCTGTTTTTT. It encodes CASSEGRQVSTGELFF. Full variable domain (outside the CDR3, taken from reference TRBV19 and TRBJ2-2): DGGITQSPKYLFRKEGQNVTLSCEQNLNHDAMYWYRQDPGQGLRLIYYSQIVNDFQKGDIAEGYSVSREKKESFPLTVTSAQKNPTAFYLCASSEGRQVSTGELFFGEGSRLTVL.

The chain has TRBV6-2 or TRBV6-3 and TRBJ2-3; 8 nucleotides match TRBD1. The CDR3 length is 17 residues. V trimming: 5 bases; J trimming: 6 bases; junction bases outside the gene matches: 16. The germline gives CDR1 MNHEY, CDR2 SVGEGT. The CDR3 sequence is CASSQMHTGGMLDTQYF. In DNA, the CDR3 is TGTGCCAGCAGTCAGATGCATACAGGGGGAATGTTGGATACGCAGTATTTT.

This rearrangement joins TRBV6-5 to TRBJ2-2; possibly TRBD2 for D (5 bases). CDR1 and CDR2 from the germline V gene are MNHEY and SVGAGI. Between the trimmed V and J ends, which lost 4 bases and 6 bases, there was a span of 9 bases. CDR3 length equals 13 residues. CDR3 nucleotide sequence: TGTGCCAGCAGTTTGGGAGTGCCCGGGGAGCTGTTTTTT. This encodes CASSLGVPGELFF.

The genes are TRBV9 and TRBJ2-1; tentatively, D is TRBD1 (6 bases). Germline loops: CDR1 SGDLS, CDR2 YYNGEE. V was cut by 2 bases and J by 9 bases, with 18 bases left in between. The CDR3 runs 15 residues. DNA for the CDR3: TGTGCCAGCAGCGTCCAGGGGCAGGCGGCGGGTGAGCAGTTCTTC. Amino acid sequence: CASSVQGQAAGEQFF.

CDR3 DNA sequence: TGTGCCAGCAGCCGACGGACAGGGGGCGGCTATGGCTACACCTTC. Translating gives CASSRRTGGGYGYTF. The V call is TRBV14, the J call TRBJ1-2; 11 bases map to TRBD1. Per the germline V gene, CDR1 is SGHDN and CDR2 is FVKESK. Trimming at V came to 4 bases and at J to 4 bases, leaving 5 bases not matched to a gene. The CDR3 has 15 residues. Full variable domain (rest looked up from reference TRBV14 and TRBJ1-2): EAGVTQFPSHSVIEKGQTVTLRCDPISGHDNLYWYRRVMGKEIKFLLHFVKESKQDESGMPNNRFLAERTGGTYSTLKVQPAELEDSGVYFCASSRRTGGGYGYTFGSGTRLTVV.

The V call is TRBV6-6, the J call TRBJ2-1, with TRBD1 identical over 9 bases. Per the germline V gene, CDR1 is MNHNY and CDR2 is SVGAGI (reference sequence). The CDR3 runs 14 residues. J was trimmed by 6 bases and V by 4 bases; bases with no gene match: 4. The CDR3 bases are TGTGCCAGCAGTTCCGGGACAGGGTTCAATGAGCAGTTCTTC. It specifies CASSSGTGFNEQFF.

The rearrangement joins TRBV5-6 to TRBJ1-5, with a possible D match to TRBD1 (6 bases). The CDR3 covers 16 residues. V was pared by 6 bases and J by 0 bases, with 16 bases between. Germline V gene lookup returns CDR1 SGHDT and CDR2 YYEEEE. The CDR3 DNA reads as TGTGCCAGCACCACCGCTCACAGGGATAGCAATCAGCCCCAGCATTTT. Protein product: CASTTAHRDSNQPQHF.

CDR3 nucleotide sequence: TGTGCCAGCAGCGTAGAACAGGGCCCTAATGAAAAACTGTTTTTT. The encoded protein is CASSVEQGPNEKLFF. V gene TRBV9 combines with J gene TRBJ1-4, with a possible D match to TRBD1 (6 bases). Germline values: CDR1 SGDLS, CDR2 YYNGEE. V shed 0 bases and J shed 3 bases, with 9 bases lying between them. The CDR3 runs 15 residues.

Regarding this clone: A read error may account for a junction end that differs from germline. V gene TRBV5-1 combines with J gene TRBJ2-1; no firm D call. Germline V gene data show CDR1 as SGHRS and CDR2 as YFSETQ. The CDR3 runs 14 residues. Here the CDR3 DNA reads TGCGCCAGCAGCTTGGCCGAGGCATACATTGAGCAGTTCTTC. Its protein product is CASSLAEAYIEQFF.

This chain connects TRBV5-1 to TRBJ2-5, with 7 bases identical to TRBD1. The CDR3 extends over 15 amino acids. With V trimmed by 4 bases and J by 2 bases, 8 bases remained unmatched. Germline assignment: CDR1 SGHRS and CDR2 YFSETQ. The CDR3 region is CASSVTGTEQETQYF. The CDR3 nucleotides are TGCGCCAGCAGCGTCACCGGGACAGAACAAGAGACCCAGTACTTC.